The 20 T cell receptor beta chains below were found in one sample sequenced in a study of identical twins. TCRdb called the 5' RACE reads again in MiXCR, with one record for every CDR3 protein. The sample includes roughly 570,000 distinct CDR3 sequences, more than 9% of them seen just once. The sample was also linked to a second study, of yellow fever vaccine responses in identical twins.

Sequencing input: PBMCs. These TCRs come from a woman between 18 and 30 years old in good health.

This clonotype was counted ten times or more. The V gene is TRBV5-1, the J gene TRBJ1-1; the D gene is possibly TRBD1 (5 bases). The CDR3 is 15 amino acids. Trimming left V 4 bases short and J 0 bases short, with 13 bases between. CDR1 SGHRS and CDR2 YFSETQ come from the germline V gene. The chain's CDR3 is CASSRADTLNTEAFF. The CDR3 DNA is TGCGCCAGCAGCCGGGCGGACACTTTGAACACTGAAGCTTTCTTT.

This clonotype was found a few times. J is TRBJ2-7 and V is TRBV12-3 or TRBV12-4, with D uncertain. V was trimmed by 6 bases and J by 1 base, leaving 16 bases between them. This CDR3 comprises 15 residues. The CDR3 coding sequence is TGTGCCAGCAGAGTGGGTGGTAGCCGATCCTACGAGCAGTACTTC. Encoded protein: CASRVGGSRSYEQYF.

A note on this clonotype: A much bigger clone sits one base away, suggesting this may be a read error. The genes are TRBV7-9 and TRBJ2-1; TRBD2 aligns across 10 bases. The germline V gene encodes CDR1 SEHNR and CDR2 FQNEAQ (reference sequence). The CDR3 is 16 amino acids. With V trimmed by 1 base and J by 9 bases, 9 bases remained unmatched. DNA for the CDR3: TGTGCCAGCAGCTTAGACGGACTAGCGGTACTTAGTGAGCAGTTCTTC. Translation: CASSLDGLAVLSEQFF.

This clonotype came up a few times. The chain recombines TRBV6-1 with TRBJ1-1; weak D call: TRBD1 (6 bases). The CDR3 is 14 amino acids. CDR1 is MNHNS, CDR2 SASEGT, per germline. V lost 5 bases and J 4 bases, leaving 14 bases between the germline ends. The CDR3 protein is CASSQRGGATEAFF. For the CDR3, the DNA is TGTGCCAGCAGTCAAAGGGGGGGGGCCACTGAAGCTTTCTTT.

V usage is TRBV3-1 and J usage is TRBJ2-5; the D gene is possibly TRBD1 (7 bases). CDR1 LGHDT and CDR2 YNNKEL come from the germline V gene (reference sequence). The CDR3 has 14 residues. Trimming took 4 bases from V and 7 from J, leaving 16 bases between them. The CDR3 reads CASSLAGGKGTQYF. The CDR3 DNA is TGTGCCAGCAGCCTGGCAGGGGGGAAGGGGACCCAGTACTTC.

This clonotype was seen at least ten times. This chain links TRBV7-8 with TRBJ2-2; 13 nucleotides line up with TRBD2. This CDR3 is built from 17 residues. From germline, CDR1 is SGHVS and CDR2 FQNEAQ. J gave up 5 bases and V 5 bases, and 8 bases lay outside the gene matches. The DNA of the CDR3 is TGTGCCAGCAGCAAAGATGTGGGACTAGCGGGGACCGGGGAGCTGTTTTTT. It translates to CASSKDVGLAGTGELFF.

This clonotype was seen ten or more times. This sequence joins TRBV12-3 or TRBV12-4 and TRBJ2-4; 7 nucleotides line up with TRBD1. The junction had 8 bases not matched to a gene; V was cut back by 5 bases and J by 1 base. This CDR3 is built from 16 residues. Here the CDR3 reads CASSQGPTGAKNIQYF. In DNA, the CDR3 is TGTGCCAGCAGTCAGGGTCCGACAGGGGCCAAAAACATTCAGTACTTC.

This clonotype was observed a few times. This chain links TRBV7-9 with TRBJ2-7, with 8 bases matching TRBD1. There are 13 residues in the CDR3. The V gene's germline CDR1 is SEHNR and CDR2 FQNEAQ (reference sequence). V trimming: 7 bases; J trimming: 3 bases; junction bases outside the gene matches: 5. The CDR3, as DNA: TGTGCCAGCATTCCAACAGGGGGCTACGAGCAGTACTTC. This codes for CASIPTGGYEQYF.

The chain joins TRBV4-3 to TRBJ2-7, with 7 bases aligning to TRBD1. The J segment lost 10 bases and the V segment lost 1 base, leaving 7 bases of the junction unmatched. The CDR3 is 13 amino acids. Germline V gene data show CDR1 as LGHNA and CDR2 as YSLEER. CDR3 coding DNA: TGCGCCAGCAGCCAAGTAAGGGGGCTGCAACAGTACTTC. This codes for CASSQVRGLQQYF.

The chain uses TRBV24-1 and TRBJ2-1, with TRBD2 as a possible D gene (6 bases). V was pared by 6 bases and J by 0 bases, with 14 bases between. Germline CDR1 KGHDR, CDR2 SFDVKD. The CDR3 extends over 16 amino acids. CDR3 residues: CATSSIGGISYNEQFF. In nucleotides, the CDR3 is TGTGCCACCAGTTCCATCGGGGGAATCTCCTACAATGAGCAGTTCTTC.

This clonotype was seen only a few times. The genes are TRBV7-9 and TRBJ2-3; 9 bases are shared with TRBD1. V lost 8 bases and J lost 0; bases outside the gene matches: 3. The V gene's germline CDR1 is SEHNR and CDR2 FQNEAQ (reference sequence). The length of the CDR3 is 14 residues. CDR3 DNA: TGTGCCAGCCCTGGGACAGGGAGCACAGATACGCAGTATTTT. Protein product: CASPGTGSTDTQYF.

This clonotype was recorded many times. CDR3 residues: CASSLAYSSSEQYF. In DNA form, the CDR3 reads TGTGCCAGCAGCTTAGCGTACAGTAGCAGCGAGCAGTACTTC. The gene calls are TRBV7-2 and TRBJ2-7; D gene uncertain. The CDR3 runs to 14 residues. Germline loops: CDR1 SGHTA, CDR2 FQGNSA. V was shortened by 0 bases and J by 6 bases, with 12 bases between the two germline ends.

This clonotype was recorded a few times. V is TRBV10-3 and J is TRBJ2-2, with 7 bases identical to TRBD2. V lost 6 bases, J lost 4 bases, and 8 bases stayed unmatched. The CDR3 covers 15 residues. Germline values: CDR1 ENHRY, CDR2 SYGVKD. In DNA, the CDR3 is TGTGCCATCAGGCCCCCGTCGGGGGGCACCGGGGAGCTGTTTTTT. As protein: CAIRPPSGGTGELFF.

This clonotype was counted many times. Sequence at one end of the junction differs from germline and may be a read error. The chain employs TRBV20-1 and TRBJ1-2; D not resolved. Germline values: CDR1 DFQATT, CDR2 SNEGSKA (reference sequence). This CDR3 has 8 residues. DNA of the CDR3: TGCAGTGCACTTACCGGGGTCTTC. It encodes CSALTGVF.

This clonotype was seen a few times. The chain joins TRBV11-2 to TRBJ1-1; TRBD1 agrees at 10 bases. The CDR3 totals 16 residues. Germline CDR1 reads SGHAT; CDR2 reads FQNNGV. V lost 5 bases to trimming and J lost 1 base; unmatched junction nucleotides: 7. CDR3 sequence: CASSHGTGATNTEAFF. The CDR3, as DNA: TGTGCCAGCAGCCACGGGACAGGGGCGACGAACACTGAAGCTTTCTTT.

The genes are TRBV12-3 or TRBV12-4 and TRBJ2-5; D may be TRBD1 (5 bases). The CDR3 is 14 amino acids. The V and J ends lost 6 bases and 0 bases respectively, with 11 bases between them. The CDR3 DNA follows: TGTGCCAGCAGACCGGACAACAACCAAGAGACCCAGTACTTC. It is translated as CASRPDNNQETQYF.

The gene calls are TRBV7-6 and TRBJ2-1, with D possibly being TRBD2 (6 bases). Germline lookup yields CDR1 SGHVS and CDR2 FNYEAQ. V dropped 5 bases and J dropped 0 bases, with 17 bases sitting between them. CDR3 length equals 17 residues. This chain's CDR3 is CASSPVFGGNSYNEQFF. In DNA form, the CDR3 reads TGTGCCAGCAGCCCTGTCTTTGGCGGGAACTCCTACAATGAGCAGTTCTTC.

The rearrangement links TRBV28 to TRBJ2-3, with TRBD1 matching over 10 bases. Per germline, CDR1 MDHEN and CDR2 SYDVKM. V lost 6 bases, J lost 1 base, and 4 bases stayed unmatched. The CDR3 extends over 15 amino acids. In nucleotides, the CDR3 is TGTGCCAGCAGAGGGGGACAGGGGCGCACAGATACGCAGTATTTT. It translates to CASRGGQGRTDTQYF.

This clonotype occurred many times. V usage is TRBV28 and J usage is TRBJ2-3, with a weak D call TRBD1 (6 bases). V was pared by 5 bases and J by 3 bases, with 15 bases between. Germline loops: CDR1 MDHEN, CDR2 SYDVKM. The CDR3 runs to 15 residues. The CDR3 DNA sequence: TGTGCCAGCAGTACCTCGACAGGAAGGACAGATACGCAGTATTTT. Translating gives CASSTSTGRTDTQYF.

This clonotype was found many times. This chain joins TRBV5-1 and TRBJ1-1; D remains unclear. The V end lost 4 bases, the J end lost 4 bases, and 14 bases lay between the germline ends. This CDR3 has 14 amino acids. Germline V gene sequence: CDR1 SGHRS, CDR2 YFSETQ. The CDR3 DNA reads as TGCGCCAGCAGCCTGGACCCTAGGAGCACTGAAGCTTTCTTT. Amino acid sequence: CASSLDPRSTEAFF.